The rows below give T cell receptor beta chains drawn from one sample of a study of STAT5B mutations in CD4+ large granular lymphocyte leukemia. The assay was immunoSEQ multiplex PCR, and TCRdb's table has in-frame clones only and misses some. The sample includes about 30,000 clones, under 85% seen only once; the top ten take around 2.3%. Sample: CD4+ T cells from blood buffy coats. These receptors all stem from a human donor in good health. Both conserved end residues are part of each CDR3. D genes are given only for firm matches. Size is stated for part of the rows, as once, few or many counts, or as a class when the clone is expanded.

v_gene	d_gene	j_gene	abundance	CDR3nt	CDR3aa
TRBV28	NA	TRBJ1-3	NA	TGTGCCAGCCCAGGGACTCCTGGGCTGGGCTCTGGAAACACCATATATTTT	CASPGTPGLGSGNTIYF
TRBV5-1	NA	TRBJ2-1	few	TGCGCCAGCAGCTTGGATTCCGTGGACGGATGGGTCTTC	CASSLDSVDGWVF
TRBV6-5	TRBD1	TRBJ1-6	few	TGTGCCAGCAGTGGGGACAGGGATAATTCACCCCTCCACTTT	CASSGDRDNSPLHF
TRBV6-5	NA	TRBJ1-3	NA	TGTGCCAGCAGTCCAAGGATGGGTTCTGGAAACACCATATATTTT	CASSPRMGSGNTIYF
TRBV7-9	TRBD1	TRBJ2-7	NA	TGTGCCAGCAGCTACCGGACAGGCGCTTACGAGCAGTACTTC	CASSYRTGAYEQYF
TRBV2	TRBD1	TRBJ1-2	once	TGTGCCAGCTCCACCGGGACAGGGGCCATCTATGGCTACACCTTC	CASSTGTGAIYGYTF
TRBV6-5	TRBD1	TRBJ1-4	NA	TGTGCCAGCAGTTCCAGACAGGGGGTTTGGGAAAAACTGTTTTTT	CASSSRQGVWEKLFF
TRBV7-6	NA	TRBJ2-7	NA	TGTGCCAGCAGCCTAAAGAGGGGTCCTACCTACGAGCAGTACTTC	CASSLKRGPTYEQYF
TRBV7-2	NA	TRBJ2-4	NA	TGTGCCAGCAGCTTACGACCCGGGGGTGGCAAAAACATTCAGTACTTC	CASSLRPGGGKNIQYF
TRBV7-9	NA	TRBJ1-6	NA	TGTGCCAGCAGCTTACAGGGTTCCTATAATTCACCCCTCCACTTT	CASSLQGSYNSPLHF
TRBV7-9	TRBD1	TRBJ2-7	NA	TGTGCCAGCAGCCTCGACAGGGGGCACGACGAGCAGTACTTC	CASSLDRGHDEQYF
TRBV16	TRBD1	TRBJ2-3	NA	TGTGCCAGCAGCCAAAGACCGACAGGGGGCAACACAGATACGCAGTATTTT	CASSQRPTGGNTDTQYF
TRBV1	NA	TRBJ2-1	NA	TGCACCAGCAGCCAAGGTAACGGGAGGGCCTCCAATGAGCAGTTCTTC	CTSSQGNGRASNEQFF
TRBV6-1	TRBD1	TRBJ1-2	NA	TGTGCCAGCAGTGTCACAGGGGGCTGGGGCTACACCTTC	CASSVTGGWGYTF